The entry below gives a single T cell receptor beta chain sequence along with its context. Its antigen is currently not known. No clone much larger than this one lies a single base away; base qualities are absent. Patients chosen for sequencing had shown expansion of CD8+CD57+ cells by flow cytometry. Severe acquired aplastic anemia was diagnosed in all patients according to International Study of Aplastic Anemia and Agranulocytosis and Camitta criteria. Patients had received no therapy at the time of blood sampling. TCR repertoires of sorted CD4+ and CD8+ blood T cells from severe aplastic anemia patients and healthy subjects were deep-sequenced in the study. Patients were enrolled under clinicaltrials.gov protocols 00001620, 01623167, 00001397, 00071045, 00081523 and 00961064 in the USA. Ficoll-Paque density gradient centrifugation was used to isolate peripheral blood mononuclear cells. CD4+ and CD8+ T cells were sorted by FACS or magnetic beads before DNA extraction.

The data originate from a study of CD8+CD57+ T cells in acquired aplastic anemia (dated by TCRdb to 2017 to 2018). In the study overall: A mean of roughly 3.2 ug of DNA, ranging from roughly 0.19 to 27.4 ug, was extracted from sorted CD4+ and CD8+ cells. CD8+CD57+ expansion was defined as frequency above the mean frequency observed in healthy subjects. What the study reported, not specific to this receptor: Around 27 CD8+ CDR3 sequences were shared between patients and controls but appeared highly expressed in patients and within their immunodominant clones. CD8+ Simpson's diversity did not differ significantly between patients and healthy controls (P=0.060).

TCR beta VDJ combination and CDR3 sequence profiling used genomic DNA as the template. An Illumina HiSeq 2000 was used for TCR repertoire sequencing. In the paper's pipeline: TRBV/TRBJ rearrangement plots, CDR3 size and DJ length profiles, and Simpson's diversity index were used to assess repertoires. The most abundant DNA sequence in the deep sequencing data was taken as the immunodominant clone. CDR3 amino acid sequences were screened for sharing across subjects and compared with published repertoires and the VDJdb database. TCRdb trimmed public reads at Q25 via fastp, called clones via MiXCR and kept in-frame beta chains. CDR3 protein sequences are deduplicated, and each keeps its most common genes and DNA. The V and J calls and clone size are TCRdb's, not the authors'. In this sample the table shows more than 150,000 distinct CDR3 sequences, around 47% of which occur a single time. Clones ranked in the top ten supply around 8.8% of the sample.

Material: sorted CD4+, CD8+, or CD8+CD57+ T cells (not recorded which) from PBMCs. The receptor's source is a human donor with aplastic anemia.

The nucleotides are TGTGCCATTTCGGACAGTCTAGGAAATCAGCCCCAGCATTTT. It encodes CAISDSLGNQPQHF. This sequence uses TRBV19 and TRBJ1-5, with TRBD1 perhaps the D gene, on 6 matching bases. The CDR3 spans 14 residues, from the cysteine through the phenylalanine. The sequence is cut down to CDR3 DNA, 42 bases in frame from base 1. Deletion took 10 bases off V and 4 bases off J, with a span of 17 bases between the germline ends. The germline V gene (reference sequence) sets CDR1 to LNHDA and CDR2 to SQIVND. With the rest looked up from the reference TRBV19 and TRBJ1-5 genes rather than sequenced, the full variable domain is DGGITQSPKYLFRKEGQNVTLSCEQNLNHDAMYWYRQDPGQGLRLIYYSQIVNDFQKGDIAEGYSVSREKKESFPLTVTSAQKNPTAFYLCAISDSLGNQPQHFGDGTRLSIL.